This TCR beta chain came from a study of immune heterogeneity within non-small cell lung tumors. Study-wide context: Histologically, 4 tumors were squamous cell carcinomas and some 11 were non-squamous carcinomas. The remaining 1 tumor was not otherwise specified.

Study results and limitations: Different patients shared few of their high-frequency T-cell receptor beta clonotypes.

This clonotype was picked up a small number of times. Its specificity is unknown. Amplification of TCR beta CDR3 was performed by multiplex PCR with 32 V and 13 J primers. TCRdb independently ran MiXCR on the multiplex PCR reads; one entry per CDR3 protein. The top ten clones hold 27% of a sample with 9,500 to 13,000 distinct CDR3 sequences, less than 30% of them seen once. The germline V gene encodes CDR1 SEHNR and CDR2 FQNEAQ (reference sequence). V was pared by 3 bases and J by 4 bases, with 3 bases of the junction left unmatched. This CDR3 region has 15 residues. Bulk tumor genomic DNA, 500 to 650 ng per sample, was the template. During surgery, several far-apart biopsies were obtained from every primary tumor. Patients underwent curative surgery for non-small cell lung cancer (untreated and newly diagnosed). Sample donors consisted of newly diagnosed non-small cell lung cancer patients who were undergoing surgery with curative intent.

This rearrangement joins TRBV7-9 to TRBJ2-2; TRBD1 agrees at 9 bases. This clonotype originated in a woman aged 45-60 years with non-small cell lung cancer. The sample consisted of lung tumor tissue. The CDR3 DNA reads TGTGCCAGCAGCTTGGACAGGGGTCGCACCGGGGAGCTGTTTTTT. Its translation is CASSLDRGRTGELFF. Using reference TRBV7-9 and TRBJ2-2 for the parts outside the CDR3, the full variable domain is DTGVSQNPRHKITKRGQNVTFRCDPISEHNRLYWYRQTLGQGPEFLTYFQNEAQLEKSRLLSDRFSAERPKGSFSTLEIQRTEQGDSAMYLCASSLDRGRTGELFFGEGSRLTVL.